This is a list of T cell receptor beta chains from one sample in a study of regulatory T cells in long-lasting Graves disease. TCRdb recomputed calls from the multiplex PCR reads with MiXCR, one row per CDR3 protein. The table shows 300,000 to 500,000 distinct CDR3 sequences, with 20% occurring only once. This specimen consisted of peripheral blood mononuclear cells (PBMCs), obtained when the disease was refractory, from a patient treated with antithyroid drugs. The receptors shown here come from a female donor with Graves disease. The CDR3 runs from the conserved cysteine through the conserved F or W. A D gene is named only where the DNA matches it firmly. Expanded clones are given a class, and other clones once, few, many or no size at all.

clone size | J gene | V gene | D gene | CDR3 protein | CDR3 DNA
many | TRBJ1-1 | TRBV2 | . | CASSGQLNTEAFF | TGTGCCAGCAGTGGACAGCTGAACACTGAAGCTTTCTTT
few | TRBJ2-7 | TRBV4-1 | TRBD2 | CASSPGLGRDEQYF | TGCGCCAGCAGCCCCGGGCTGGGGAGGGACGAGCAGTACTTC
. | TRBJ1-2 | TRBV7-9 | . | CASSPPRHGYTF | TGTGCCAGCAGCCCCCCCAGGCATGGCTACACCTTC
. | TRBJ1-5 | TRBV19 | . | CASSAVYSNQPQHF | TGTGCCAGTAGTGCGGTTTATAGCAATCAGCCCCAGCATTTT
few | TRBJ2-2 | TRBV20-1 | . | CSARDGSSGELFF | TGCAGTGCTAGAGATGGTAGTTCCGGGGAGCTGTTTTTT
. | TRBJ1-4 | TRBV7-9 | TRBD1 | CASSSGQGIRKLFF | TGTGCCAGCAGCTCGGGACAGGGGATTCGGAAACTGTTTTTT
. | TRBJ2-3 | TRBV7-2 | . | CASSSPFNTQYF | TGTGCCAGCAGCTCTCCGTTCAATACGCAGTATTTT
many | TRBJ1-4 | TRBV28 | TRBD1 | CASREGGPNEKLFF | TGTGCCAGCAGGGAAGGGGGCCCAAATGAAAAACTGTTTTTT
. | TRBJ2-7 | TRBV9 | TRBD2 | CASNLAGDGEQYF | TGTGCCAGCAACCTAGCGGGAGACGGCGAGCAGTACTTC
. | TRBJ1-2 | TRBV20-1 | . | CSARVMDHYGYTF | TGCAGTGCTAGGGTCATGGATCACTATGGCTACACCTTC
. | TRBJ2-2 | TRBV11-2 | TRBD2 | CASSKLAGAPPGELFF | TGTGCCAGCAGCAAGCTAGCGGGGGCTCCCCCCGGGGAGCTGTTTTTT
many | TRBJ2-5 | TRBV28 | TRBD2 | CASSLGGLAQETQYF | TGTGCCAGCAGTTTGGGGGGACTAGCTCAAGAGACCCAGTACTTC
. | TRBJ2-7 | TRBV29-1 | . | CSVGGQAAYEQYF | TGCAGCGTTGGAGGGCAGGCGGCCTACGAGCAGTACTTC
many | TRBJ2-7 | TRBV11-2 | TRBD2 | CASSSGLAGYEQYF | TGTGCCAGCAGCTCCGGACTAGCGGGCTACGAGCAGTACTTC
many | TRBJ2-1 | TRBV6-5 | . | CASSYTADPPYNEQFF | TGTGCCAGCAGTTACACAGCGGACCCTCCCTACAATGAGCAGTTCTTC
few | TRBJ1-5 | TRBV28 | . | CASSSPMTNQPQHF | TGTGCCAGCAGTTCCCCGATGACCAATCAGCCCCAGCATTTT
many | TRBJ1-4 | TRBV6-1 | TRBD1 | CATARRTGVYVNEKLFF | TGTGCCACCGCGAGGAGGACAGGGGTCTATGTTAATGAAAAACTGTTTTTT
. | TRBJ2-1 | TRBV3-1 | TRBD1 | CASSWTGYLNEQFF | TGTGCCAGCAGCTGGACAGGGTATTTGAATGAGCAGTTCTTC
few | TRBJ2-7 | TRBV2 | . | CAGSEVASSYEQYF | TGTGCCGGTAGTGAAGTGGCTAGCTCCTACGAGCAGTACTTC
. | TRBJ2-7 | TRBV4-3 | . | CASSQNPASSYEQYF | TGCGCCAGCAGCCAGAACCCGGCTAGCTCCTACGAGCAGTACTTC
. | TRBJ1-1 | TRBV18 | . | CASSPRDSLNTEAFF | TGTGCCAGCTCACCACGGGACTCCCTGAACACTGAAGCTTTCTTT
. | TRBJ2-7 | TRBV20-1 | . | CSAVRDIAGEQYF | TGCAGTGCTGTCCGGGACATCGCCGGCGAGCAGTACTTC
few | TRBJ1-2 | TRBV5-4 | . | CASSLDRFGGGYTF | TGTGCCAGCAGCTTGGACAGGTTTGGGGGGGGCTACACCTTC
many | TRBJ2-6 | TRBV12-3/TRBV12-4 | . | CASSSAEPPSGANVLTF | TGTGCCAGCAGTTCCGCCGAGCCGCCCTCTGGGGCCAACGTCCTGACTTTC
. | TRBJ2-2 | TRBV24-1 | . | CATSEDANTGELFF | TGTGCCACCAGTGAGGACGCGAACACCGGGGAGCTGTTTTTT
few | TRBJ2-7 | TRBV29-1 | TRBD1 | CSVLGTGGNEQYF | TGCAGCGTCTTAGGGACAGGTGGCAACGAGCAGTACTTC
few | TRBJ2-7 | TRBV7-9 | . | CASSSSVSYEQYF | TGTGCCAGCAGCTCGTCAGTATCCTACGAGCAGTACTTC
few | TRBJ1-5 | TRBV19 | . | CASSIGGNSNQPQHF | TGTGCCAGTAGTATCGGAGGGAATAGCAATCAGCCCCAGCATTTT
many | TRBJ1-4 | TRBV30 | . | CAWSVSGYANEKLFF | TGTGCCTGGAGTGTATCGGGGTACGCTAATGAAAAACTGTTTTTT
many | TRBJ2-5 | TRBV7-2 | . | CASSLVGTQYF | TGTGCCAGCAGCTTGGTCGGGACCCAGTACTTC
many | TRBJ2-7 | TRBV10-1 | TRBD1 | CAIPEGQPSYEQYF | TGCGCCATCCCCGAGGGACAGCCTTCCTACGAGCAGTACTTC
. | TRBJ2-5 | TRBV7-9 | . | CASSVGRTRGETQCF | TGTGCCAGCAGCGTCGGGCGCACTCGGGGAGAGACCCAGTGCTTC
. | TRBJ2-2 | TRBV7-2 | TRBD1 | CASSFPRTGAPTGELFF | TGTGCCAGCAGCTTTCCAAGGACAGGGGCACCCACCGGGGAGCTGTTTTTT
few | TRBJ1-1 | TRBV12-3/TRBV12-4 | . | CASSLAHEGRAFF | TGTGCCAGCAGTTTAGCCCATGAAGGGAGGGCTTTCTTT
many | TRBJ2-4 | TRBV7-2 | . | CASSQTLGSGRNIQYF | TGTGCCAGCAGCCAAACACTAGGCTCAGGGAGGAACATTCAGTACTTC
few | TRBJ2-1 | TRBV19 | TRBD1 | CASRLTGNDEQFF | TGTGCCAGTCGCTTGACAGGGAACGATGAGCAGTTCTTC
. | TRBJ2-7 | TRBV7-2 | . | CASSPGPRNEQYF | TGTGCCAGCAGCCCAGGGCCCAGGAACGAGCAGTACTTC
many | TRBJ1-5 | TRBV11-2 | . | CASSLAGDSNQPQHF | TGTGCCAGCAGCTTAGCAGGGGATAGCAATCAGCCCCAGCATTTT
many | TRBJ1-2 | TRBV6-1 | . | CASSRDYGYTF | TGTGCCAGCAGTCGGGACTATGGCTACACCTTC
few | TRBJ1-2 | TRBV5-1 | . | CASSLTSEANYGYTF | TGCGCCAGCAGCCTAACCTCGGAGGCTAACTATGGCTACACCTTC
many | TRBJ1-1 | TRBV7-3 | . | CASSWDSGAEAFF | TGTGCCAGCAGCTGGGATTCTGGCGCTGAAGCTTTCTTT
many | TRBJ2-6 | TRBV6-1 | . | CASSEARQVVNVLTF | TGTGCCAGCAGTGAAGCGAGACAGGTAGTCAACGTCCTGACTTTC
. | TRBJ1-2 | TRBV4-1 | . | CASSQETGPDYGYTF | TGCGCCAGCAGCCAAGAGACAGGACCTGACTATGGCTACACCTTC
. | TRBJ2-2 | TRBV6-1 | TRBD2 | CASRRTTSGISGELFF | TGTGCCAGCAGACGGACGACTAGCGGGATATCCGGGGAGCTGTTTTTT
many | TRBJ2-7 | TRBV28 | . | CASSLAWEQYF | TGTGCCAGCAGCCTAGCCTGGGAGCAGTACTTC
many | TRBJ2-7 | TRBV15 | TRBD1 | CATSSEGGFYEQYF | TGTGCCACCAGCAGTGAAGGGGGCTTCTACGAGCAGTACTTC
many | TRBJ2-5 | TRBV12-3/TRBV12-4 | TRBD2 | CASSPPSSGSGETQYF | TGTGCCAGCAGTCCACCTTCTAGCGGGAGCGGGGAGACCCAGTACTTC
many | TRBJ1-4 | TRBV7-2 | . | CASSVMGAANEKLFF | TGTGCCAGCAGTGTGATGGGGGCGGCTAATGAAAAACTGTTTTTT
few | TRBJ2-7 | TRBV20-1 | TRBD2 | CSARSWTSGSYEQYF | TGCAGTGCTAGGTCGTGGACTAGCGGGAGCTACGAGCAGTACTTC
. | TRBJ2-5 | TRBV2 | TRBD2 | CASSARQTSGIGTQYF | TGTGCCAGCAGTGCTAGACAGACTAGCGGGATTGGGACCCAGTACTTC
many | TRBJ1-1 | TRBV27 | . | CASSLSMAGIMNTEAFF | TGTGCCAGCAGTTTATCGATGGCAGGGATTATGAACACTGAAGCTTTCTTT
many | TRBJ2-5 | TRBV11-1 | . | CASSFGVETQYF | TGTGCCAGCAGCTTTGGTGTTGAGACCCAGTACTTC
few | TRBJ2-5 | TRBV7-9 | . | CASSFNTRETQYF | TGTGCCAGCAGCTTTAATACAAGGGAGACCCAGTACTTC
. | TRBJ2-7 | TRBV2 | TRBD2 | CASSELGGTSYEQYF | TGTGCCAGCAGTGAATTGGGGGGGACCTCCTACGAGCAGTACTTC
many | TRBJ1-5 | TRBV6-2/TRBV6-3 | . | CASSYSARLNQPQHF | TGTGCCAGCAGTTACTCTGCCAGGCTCAATCAGCCCCAGCATTTT